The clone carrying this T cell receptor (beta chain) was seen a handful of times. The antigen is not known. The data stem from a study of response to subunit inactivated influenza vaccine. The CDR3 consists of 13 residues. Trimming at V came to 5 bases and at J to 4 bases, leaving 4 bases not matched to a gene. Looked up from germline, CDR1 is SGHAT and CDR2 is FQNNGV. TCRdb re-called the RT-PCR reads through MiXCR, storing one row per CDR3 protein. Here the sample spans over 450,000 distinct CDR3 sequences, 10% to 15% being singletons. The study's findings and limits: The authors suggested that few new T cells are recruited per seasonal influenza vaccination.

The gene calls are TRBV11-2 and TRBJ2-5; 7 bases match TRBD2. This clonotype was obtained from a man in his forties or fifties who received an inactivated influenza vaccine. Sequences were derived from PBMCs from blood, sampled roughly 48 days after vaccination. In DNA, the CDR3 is TGTGCCAGCAGCCGTTCTAGCGGAGAGACCCAGTACTTC. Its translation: CASSRSSGETQYF.